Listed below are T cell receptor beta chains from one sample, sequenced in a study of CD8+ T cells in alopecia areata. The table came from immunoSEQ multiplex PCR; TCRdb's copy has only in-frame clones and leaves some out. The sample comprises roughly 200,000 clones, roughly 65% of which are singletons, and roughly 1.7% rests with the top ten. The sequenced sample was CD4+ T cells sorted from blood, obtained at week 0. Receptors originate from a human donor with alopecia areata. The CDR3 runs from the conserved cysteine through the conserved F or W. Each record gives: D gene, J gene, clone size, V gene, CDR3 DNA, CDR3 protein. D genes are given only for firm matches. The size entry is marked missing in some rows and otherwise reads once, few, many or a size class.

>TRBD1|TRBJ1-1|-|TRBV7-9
TGTGCCAGCAGCCAAAGACCGGGACAGATGAACACTGAAGCTTTCTTT
CASSQRPGQMNTEAFF
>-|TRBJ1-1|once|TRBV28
TGTGCCAGCAGTTACAGGTCCCGAGCTTTCTTT
CASSYRSRAFF
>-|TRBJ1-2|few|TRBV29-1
TGCAGCGTTTCTCCCGACAGAGCAAAAAGCTATGGCTACACCTTC
CSVSPDRAKSYGYTF
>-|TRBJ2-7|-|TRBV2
TGTGCCAGCAGTGAAACCGGGCCTGCCTACGAGCAGTACTTC
CASSETGPAYEQYF
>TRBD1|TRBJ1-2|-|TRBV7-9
TGTGCCAGCAGCACCGGGACAGGCCTCTATGGCTACACCTTC
CASSTGTGLYGYTF
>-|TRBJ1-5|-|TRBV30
TGTGCCTGGAGTGCGGCACATAGCAATCAGCCCCAGCATTTT
CAWSAAHSNQPQHF
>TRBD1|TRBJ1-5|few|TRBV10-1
TGCGCCAGCAGTACAGGGGTCAATCAGCCCCAGCATTTT
CASSTGVNQPQHF
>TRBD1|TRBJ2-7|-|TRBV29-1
TGCAGCGACCCGGGACAGGCTACGTGTGGGCAGTACTTC
CSDPGQATCGQYF
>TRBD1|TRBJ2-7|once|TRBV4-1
TGCGCCAGCAGGACAGGGACCCGGGAGCAGTACTTC
CASRTGTREQYF
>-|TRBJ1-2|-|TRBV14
TGTGCCAGCAGCCCCCTCGGGTTCTATGGCTACACCTTC
CASSPLGFYGYTF
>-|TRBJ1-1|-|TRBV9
TGTGCCAGCAGCGTAGGTATACAGGGATGGTTAACTGAAGCTTTCTTT
CASSVGIQGWLTEAFF
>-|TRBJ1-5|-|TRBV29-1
TGCAGCGTTGTAGGGAAGCCCCAGCATTTT
CSVVGKPQHF
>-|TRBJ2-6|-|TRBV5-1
TGCGCCAGCAGGAGAAGAGCGGACCCGGCTGGGGCCAACGTCCTGACTTTC
CASRRRADPAGANVLTF
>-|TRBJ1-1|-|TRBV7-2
TGTGCCAGCAGCTATCTAAGAACTGAAGCTTTCTTT
CASSYLRTEAFF
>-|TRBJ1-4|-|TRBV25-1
TGTGCCAGCAGTGAGAATTCTGGGGAAAAACTGTTTTTT
CASSENSGEKLFF
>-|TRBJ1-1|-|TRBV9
TGTGCCAGCAGCAGGGAGCTAATGAACACTCAAGCTTTCTTT
CASSRELMNTQAFF
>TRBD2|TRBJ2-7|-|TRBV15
TGTGCCACCAGCAGGTCGCCGGGACTAGCGATTCCCTACGAGCAGTACTTC
CATSRSPGLAIPYEQYF
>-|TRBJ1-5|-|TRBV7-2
TGTGCCAGCAGCTTTGGGGTTGAACAGCCCCAGCATTTT
CASSFGVEQPQHF
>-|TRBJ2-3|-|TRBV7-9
TGTGCCAGCAGCTTCCCTAAGGATACGCAGTATTTT
CASSFPKDTQYF
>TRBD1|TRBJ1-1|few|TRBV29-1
TGCAGCGCGGGACAGGGATACTTAGAAGCTTTCTTT
CSAGQGYLEAFF
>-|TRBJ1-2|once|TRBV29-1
TGCAGCGCCGACAGCTATGGCTACACCTTC
CSADSYGYTF
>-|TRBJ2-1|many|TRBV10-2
TGCGCCAGCTCGGGGGGCGATGAGCAGTTCTTC
CASSGGDEQFF
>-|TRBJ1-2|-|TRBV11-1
TGTGCCAGCAGCGAATTGGGAGATTCTGGCTACACCTTC
CASSELGDSGYTF
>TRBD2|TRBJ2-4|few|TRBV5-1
TGCGCCAGCAGCTCCGGGACTAGCCGCAACATTCAGTACTTC
CASSSGTSRNIQYF
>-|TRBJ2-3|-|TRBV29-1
TGCAGCGAAGGACTAGGGGGAGGTGATACGCAGTATTTT
CSEGLGGGDTQYF
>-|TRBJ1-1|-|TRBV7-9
TGTGCCAGCAGCTTAGGGCTCGGGCAGAGCACTGAAGCTTTCTTT
CASSLGLGQSTEAFF
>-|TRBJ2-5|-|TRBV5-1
TGCGCCAGCAGCTTGGAGCCCCAAGAGACCCAGTACTTC
CASSLEPQETQYF
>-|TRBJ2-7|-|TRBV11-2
TGTGCCAGCAGCTTTGACAGAAGAAGAGGGTACGAGCAGTACTTC
CASSFDRRRGYEQYF
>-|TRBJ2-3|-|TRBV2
TGTGCCAGCAGTGACCTCTCCCTGGTCGGTACGCAGTATTTT
CASSDLSLVGTQYF
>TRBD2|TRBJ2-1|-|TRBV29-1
TGCAGCGTTGAAATAGCGGGGGTGTACAATGAGCAGTTCTTC
CSVEIAGVYNEQFF
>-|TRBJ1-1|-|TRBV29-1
TGCAGCGTTGATTTGGGGTTGAACACTGAAGCTTTCTTT
CSVDLGLNTEAFF
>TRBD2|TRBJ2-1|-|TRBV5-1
TGCGCCAGCAGCTTAACTAGCGGGGCCTACAATGAGCAGTTCTTC
CASSLTSGAYNEQFF
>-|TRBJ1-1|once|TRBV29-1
TGCAGCGGGTACAGGGTACACACTGAAGCTTTCTTT
CSGYRVHTEAFF
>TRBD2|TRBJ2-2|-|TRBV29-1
TGCAGCGTTGGGGAGGGTCCCGGGGAGCTGTTTTTT
CSVGEGPGELFF
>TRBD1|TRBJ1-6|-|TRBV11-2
TGTGCCAGCAGCGTACAGGGGAATTCACCCCTCCACTTT
CASSVQGNSPLHF
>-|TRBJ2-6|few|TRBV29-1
TGCAGCGCCGTTGGTGGCACTTCTGGGGCCAACGTCCTGACTTTC
CSAVGGTSGANVLTF
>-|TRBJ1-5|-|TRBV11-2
TGTGCCAGCAGCCCTCGACAGGCCAATCAGCCCCAGCATTTT
CASSPRQANQPQHF
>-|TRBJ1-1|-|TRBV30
TGTGCCTGGAGTGTCCGGCCAGAGAACACTGAAGCTTTCTTT
CAWSVRPENTEAFF
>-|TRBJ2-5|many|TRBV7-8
TGTGCCAGCAGCTTACTCACAGTAGATCAAGAGACCCAGTACTTC
CASSLLTVDQETQYF
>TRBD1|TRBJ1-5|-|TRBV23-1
TGCGCCAGCAGGGATACAGGGGGCTTTGTCTTGGGCAATCAGCCCCAGCATTTT
CASRDTGGFVLGNQPQHF
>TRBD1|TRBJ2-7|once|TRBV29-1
TGCAGCATATCGACAGGGGCCTACGAGCAGTACTTC
CSISTGAYEQYF
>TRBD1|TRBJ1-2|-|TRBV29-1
TGCAGCGGGGACAGGGGGGATGGCTACACCTTC
CSGDRGDGYTF
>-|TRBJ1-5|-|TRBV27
TGTGCCAGCAGTTTATGGGCAGGGGTAGGGAATCAGCCCCAGCATTTT
CASSLWAGVGNQPQHF
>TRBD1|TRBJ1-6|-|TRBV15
TGTGCCACCAGCCCTGGGGCAGGGGGAACGAATTCACCCCTCCACTTT
CATSPGAGGTNSPLHF
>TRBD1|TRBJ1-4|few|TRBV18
TGTGCCAGCTCACAGGACAGGGGAGGTGAAAAACTGTTTTTT
CASSQDRGGEKLFF
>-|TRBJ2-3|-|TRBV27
TGTGCCAGCAGTCCGTCGACAGGCGGTACGCAGTATTTT
CASSPSTGGTQYF
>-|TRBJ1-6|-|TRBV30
TGTGCCTGGAACCCGGGACGGGATAATTCACCCCTCCACTTT
CAWNPGRDNSPLHF
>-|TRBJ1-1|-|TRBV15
TGTGCCACCAGCAGAGAAACCGCCAACACTGAAGCTTTCTTT
CATSRETANTEAFF
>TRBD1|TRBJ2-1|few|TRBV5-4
TGTGCCAGCAGCTCCTATACCGGGACAGGGTCAAATGAGCAGTTCTTC
CASSSYTGTGSNEQFF
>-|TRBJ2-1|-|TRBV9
TGTGCCAGCAGCGTAGATCATATAGCACGGTTATACAATGAGCAGTTCTTC
CASSVDHIARLYNEQFF
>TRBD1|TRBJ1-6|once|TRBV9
TGTGCCAGCAGCGGGACAGGGGCTAATTCACCCCTCCACTTT
CASSGTGANSPLHF
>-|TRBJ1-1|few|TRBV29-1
TGCAGCGTTGGCTGGGGCGGTGGCACTGAAGCTTTCTTT
CSVGWGGGTEAFF
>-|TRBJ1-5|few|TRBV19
TGTGCCAGTAGTATCCAAGGACGTCAGCCCCAGCATTTT
CASSIQGRQPQHF
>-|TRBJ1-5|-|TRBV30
TGTGCCTGGAGTAAAGGGAGGGATCAAAGGGGCAATCAGCCCCAGCATTTT
CAWSKGRDQRGNQPQHF